This T cell receptor (beta chain) emerged from a study of response to subunit inactivated influenza vaccine. General observations from the study: Every seasonal influenza vaccination brings in few new T cells, the authors suggested.

TCRdb called the RT-PCR reads again in MiXCR, with one record for every CDR3 protein. The sample yields 500,000 to 750,000 distinct CDR3 sequences, approximately 14% seen once. This clonotype was found a few times. The antigen remains undetermined. The starting material was PBMCs from blood, obtained about 13 days after vaccination. The sequence derives from a man aged 45-60 years who received an inactivated influenza vaccine.

The CDR3 DNA reads TGCAGTGGGGCTAGCGGTACCTACGAGCAGTACTTC. Amino acid sequence: CSGASGTYEQYF. The chain recombines TRBV20-1 with TRBJ2-7; TRBD2 matches 7 bases. The CDR3 has 12 amino acids. V dropped 7 bases and J dropped 2; count of bases not matched to a gene: 5. Germline lookup yields CDR1 DFQATT and CDR2 SNEGSKA (reference sequence).